The present T cell receptor beta chain was sequenced within a study of beta chain features in type 1 diabetes. All of the isolated RNA was reverse transcribed, so expressed TCRB transcripts were sequenced. The data were produced by immunoSEQ multiplex PCR, yet TCRdb's version contains in-frame clones alone and is incomplete. The sample has 250,000 to 300,000 clones, approximately 15% seen once. This clone occurred a few times. No antigen is known for it. Germline loops: CDR1 DFQATT, CDR2 SNEGSKA (reference sequence). Trimming shortened V by 1 base and J by 8 bases, and 6 bases separated the two germline ends. The CDR3 has 11 amino acids. The study's findings and limits: Reads derived from cDNA could over-represent cells showing high TCR expression. Short templates might get an advantage during PCR, and this would be equal in patients and controls. Shorter TCRB CDR3s, moderately but significantly so, marked every one of the four CD4+ subsets in Type 1 diabetes patients.

The J gene is TRBJ2-1, the V gene TRBV20-1, with D unresolved. The TCR comes from a man younger than 40 with type 1 diabetes. Specimen: naive CD4+ T cells from blood. The CDR3 DNA is TGCAGTGCTAGAGCCAGTTATGAGCAGTTCTTC. This gives the protein CSARASYEQFF.